The present TCR beta chain was sequenced within a study of beta chain features in type 1 diabetes. Study conclusions and caveats: Shorter TCRB CDR3s, moderately but significantly so, were found in Type 1 diabetes patients in all four CD4+ subsets.

There are a few counts of this clone. Its antigen remains unidentified. Based on CD45RO/CCR7/CD25/CD127/CD95/CD27, CD4+ regulatory, stem cell-like memory, naive and central memory cells were sorted. Once sorted, every population was more than 98% pure. The CDR3 has 16 residues. Germline V CDR1 and CDR2: SGHDN, FVKESK. With 2 bases clipped from V and 10 bases from J, the junction kept 14 bases outside the gene matches. All of the isolated RNA was reverse transcribed, so expressed TCRB transcripts were sequenced. Method: immunoSEQ multiplex PCR; TCRdb's copy keeps in-frame clones and lacks some. The table shows over 90,000 clones, with under 30% occurring only once.

V gene TRBV14 combines with J gene TRBJ2-1; 7 nucleotides agree with TRBD2. This receptor was obtained from a woman between 18 and 30 years old with type 1 diabetes. Source material: central memory CD4+ T cells from blood. CDR3 nucleotide sequence: TGTGCCAGCAGCCAAATTAGCGGGCCTCCCCCGAGGGAGCAGTTCTTC. Protein: CASSQISGPPPREQFF.